The text below deals with one T cell receptor beta chain. Its antigen is undetermined. This sample was included in a study of T cell responses to AZD1222 COVID-19 vaccine. Findings and caveats of the study: Spike was spanned by vaccine-associated CD4 TCRs, with dominance at 160-218 and 743-854. All repertoire sampling was performed exclusively after the peak T cell response. Two doses of AZD1222 preceded a rise in Spike-specific TCR breadth and depth.

With 1 base clipped from V and 8 bases from J, the junction kept 7 bases outside the gene matches. Germline V gives CDR1 LNHNV, CDR2 YYDKDF (reference sequence). The CDR3 loop spans 16 amino acids. Method: immunoSEQ multiplex PCR; TCRdb's copy keeps in-frame clones and lacks some. Of about 84,000 clones in the sample, nearly 90% were seen once. Sequencing was performed on peripheral blood, taken on day 0 of AZD1222 vaccination. V gene TRBV15 combines with J gene TRBJ2-1; 11 bases match TRBD2. The receptor was isolated from an adult in good health. The CDR3 DNA reads as TGTGCCACCAGCAGAGTGACTAGCGGGACCAAAGATGAGCAGTTCTTC. Its protein is CATSRVTSGTKDEQFF. Full variable domain (outside the CDR3, taken from reference TRBV15 and TRBJ2-1): DAMVIQNPRYQVTQFGKPVTLSCSQTLNHNVMYWYQQKSSQAPKLLFHYYDKDFNNEADTPDNFQSRRPNTSFCFLDIRSPGLGDTAMYLCATSRVTSGTKDEQFFGPGTRLTVL.